This TCR beta chain was captured by sequencing in a study of shared clonotypes between healthy human individuals. Study outcomes and limitations: Larger richness was generally estimated for naive than memory subsets.

Healthy adults negative for HIV, lacking recent acute infections or vaccinations, served as donors. The split of CD4+ cells yielded CD45RA+ naive and CD45RA-negative memory subsets. Trimming pared 5 bases from V and 1 base from J, leaving 4 bases between. The germline gives CDR1 SGHTA, CDR2 FQGTGA. This CDR3 contains 12 residues. Execution of the assay was at deep level. The data were produced by immunoSEQ multiplex PCR, yet TCRdb's version contains in-frame clones alone and is incomplete. This table holds 2 million to 3 million clones, under 95% found once. A remark on this clone: No antigen is known for it.

This chain joins TRBV7-3 and TRBJ2-3; no reliable D call. The clonotype was recovered from a man aged 18 to 29 in good health. Some clones in this sample may be carry-over from other donors' samples. The source material was naive CD4+ T cells from PBMCs. Subset described: CD45RA+ positively selected. CDR3 coding DNA: TGTGCCAGCAGCCAGGGCACAGATACGCAGTATTTT. This encodes CASSQGTDTQYF.